The entry that follows covers one TCR beta chain sequence. This clonotype was seen more than once but under ten times. Its specific antigen is unknown. No per-base quality is available; no much larger clone lies one base away. Systemically healthy Caucasian individuals from Russia, 39 in total and aged about 6 to 95 years, were included as donors. Each donor gave approximately 9.4 milliliters of peripheral blood, drawn into EDTA-treated Vacutainer tubes. PBMCs were isolated by Ficoll-Paque density-gradient centrifugation, with at least 6 million obtained per sample. Total RNA, at least 6 micrograms per sample, was extracted from PBMCs with Trizol reagent. Naive CD45RAhigh/CD27high T cell percentages were measured by flow cytometry on a PBMC aliquot from every donor. These data originate in a study of blood T cells in healthy people across ages (dated by TCRdb to the mid-2010s). Notes on the research overall: Template switching captured roughly one uniquely barcoded TCR beta cDNA molecule per two T cells in model experiments. Age-related changes in TCR beta repertoire diversity were measured in the study by deep sequencing normalized with unique cDNA molecular identifiers. The donors were divided into four age groups: young (average around 16 years), middle-aged (almost 40), aged (under 70) and long-lived (about 90). For two donors (one aged 18 to 30 and one aged 80 or older), the study analyzed two additional independent replicas of 1 million unique cDNA reads from the same blood draw. Paper-wide results and their limitations: Compared with the aged group, the long-lived group had more naive CD4+ T cells, fewer expanded clones and increased TCR diversity, a pattern suggesting age selection. There was a strong correlation between observed TCR beta diversity and the percentage of naive T cells measured by flow cytometry. Because the CMV infection status of the donors was unknown, age-related changes in expanded clonotypes may potentially have been confounded. Conclusive comparison of naive and antigen-experienced compartments was prevented by the profiling of bulk unsorted PBMCs. Total diversity estimates from one million sequenced T cells were considered lower bounds and underestimates. Observed TCR beta diversity per million T cells fell roughly linearly with age, and a significant reduction was already apparent by age around 36.

Library generation was performed with 5' RACE. The sequencer listed for this sample is Illumina HiSeq 2500. A second PCR of about 6 to 11 cycles was run with a J-beta primer mix and a sample-barcoded 5' primer. Each TCR beta cDNA molecule received a unique molecular identifier from a template-switch 5' adaptor carrying 12 random nucleotides. At least 2.5 million CDR3-containing paired-end reads were obtained from each sample. First-strand cDNA was synthesized from all RNA with the Mint cDNA synthesis kit, primed by a TRBC-specific oligonucleotide. All cDNA was treated with uracil-DNA glycosylase and then went through a first 18-cycle PCR with the universal primers M1SS and BC2_uni_R. Per the original workflow: For normalization, 1 million high-quality reads, each with a distinct molecular identifier, were randomly selected from each sample. Reads sharing molecular identifiers were discarded rather than binned into consensus sequences. MiTCR, set to a Q25 quality threshold and the strictest error-elimination algorithm, was used for CDR3 identification, clonotype clustering and error correction. A nonparametric unseen species model with Euler transformation was used to estimate lower-bound total TCR beta diversity. TCRdb reran the public reads through fastp at Q25 and MiXCR, keeping productive beta chains. Each entry is one CDR3 protein sequence, shown with its most common DNA and genes. The V and J calls were not made by the authors but by TCRdb's processing. Present in this sample are 800,000 to 1,300,000 distinct CDR3 sequences, approximately 26% of which were seen just once. About 0.8% of the sample goes to the ten largest clones.

The germline V gene (reference sequence) supplies CDR1 DFQATT and CDR2 SNEGSKA. V is pared back by 5 bases and J by 5 bases, with 9 bases lying between the germline termini. From the cysteine up to the phenylalanine, the CDR3 has a length of 11 residues. Kept here is only the CDR3 DNA, which spans 33 bases and is read in frame from base 1. These sequences were also reported in another study, on T cells of mothers and their children. As the second publication notes: Nine systemically healthy Caucasian individuals, comprising three mothers and their six children, were included as donors. cDNA synthesis used all of the extracted RNA, with approximately 1.4 ug of RNA in each 15 ul reaction. In the second PCR, the M1S primer added sample barcodes and 2-4 random nucleotides. Over 10 million TCR beta CDR3 reads came from each mother, compared with about 3 million reads from each child. In both related and unrelated pairs, thymic selection shapes the output of TCR recombination in a similar way, with inherited differences having only a minor effect. Related mother-child pairs always showed normalized repertoire overlap that was slightly higher than in unrelated mother-child pairs, though the difference was never significant. No persistent microchimeric T cell clones were found, with a detection sensitivity of approximately 100 clones per million clonotypes. In the study, deep NGS was used to compare the TCR beta repertoires of mothers and children, and features distinguishing related mother-child pairs from unrelated individuals were sought. Mothers averaged roughly 40 +/- 4 years of age and children averaged about 10 +/- 4 years. After adapter ligation with NEBNext reagents, the libraries were sequenced on Illumina HiSeq 2000 with 100+100 nt paired-end reads. To prevent cross-contamination, the mother and child libraries were prepared one month apart and sequenced in separate runs. Between about 500,000 and 2,100,000 distinct TCR beta clonotypes were identified per donor. Naive TCR beta clonotypes were estimated from low-frequency clonotypes matched to each donor's FACS-determined naive share, without sorting.

The receptor's source is a girl between 2 and 10 years old in good health. Sequencing was performed on blood. Recombination connected TRBV20-1 to TRBJ1-2; the D gene assignment is ambiguous. The nucleotides are TGCAGTGCTCTCTCCGCATATGGCTACACCTTC. It codes for CSALSAYGYTF.